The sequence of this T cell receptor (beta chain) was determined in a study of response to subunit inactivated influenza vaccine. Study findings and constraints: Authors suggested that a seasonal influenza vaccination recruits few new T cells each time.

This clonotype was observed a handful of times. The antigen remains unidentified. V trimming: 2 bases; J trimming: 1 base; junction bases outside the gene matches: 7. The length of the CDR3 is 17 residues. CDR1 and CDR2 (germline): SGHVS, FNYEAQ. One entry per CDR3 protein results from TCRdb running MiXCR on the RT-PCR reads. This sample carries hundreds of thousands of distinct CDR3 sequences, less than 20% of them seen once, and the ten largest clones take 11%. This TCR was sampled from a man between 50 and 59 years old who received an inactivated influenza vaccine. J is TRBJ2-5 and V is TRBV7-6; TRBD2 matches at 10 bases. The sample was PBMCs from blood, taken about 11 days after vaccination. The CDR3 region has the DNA TGTGCCAGCAGCTTAATTAGCGGGGGGATATTCCAAGAGACCCAGTACTTC. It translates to CASSLISGGIFQETQYF.